Shown below are 32 T cell receptor beta chains from a single sample sequenced in a study of blood T cell repertoires in COVID-19 (dated by TCRdb to 2018 to 2020). The library was obtained by the immunoSEQ multiplex PCR assay. TCRdb mirrors the immuneACCESS table, restricted to in-frame sequences. Some clones are absent from its copies; in checked studies, under half trace to an unresolved V gene, and the reason for the others is unknown. The sample table holds fewer than 300,000 clones, of which roughly 92% were seen once. Around 2.2% of the sample belongs to the ten largest clones. Sequencing input: peripheral blood. The receptors originated from a woman in her twenties or thirties with COVID-19, enrolled during active disease.

The chain carries TRBV2 and TRBJ2-3, with TRBD1 identical over 7 bases. CDR1 is SNHLY and CDR2 is FYNNEI in the germline V gene. The CDR3 totals 17 residues. With V trimmed by 6 bases and J by 3 bases, 15 bases remained unmatched. CDR3 in amino acids: CASSLIRQGVKTDTQYF. The CDR3 bases are TGTGCCAGCAGCTTAATACGGCAGGGGGTCAAAACAGATACGCAGTATTTT.

The rearrangement links TRBV4-1 to TRBJ2-2, with 7 bases fitting TRBD2. Germline V lookup: CDR1 MGHRA, CDR2 YSYEKL. This CDR3 has 17 amino acids. V dropped 0 bases and J dropped 5; count of bases not matched to a gene: 9. DNA for the CDR3: TGCGCCAGCAGCCAAGAGCTCGCGGGAGAAAGGACCGGGGAGCTGTTTTTT. Amino acids: CASSQELAGERTGELFF.

The chain combines TRBV7-9 with TRBJ1-3; TRBD1 aligns across 7 bases. The CDR3 is made up of 17 amino acids. V dropped 1 base and J dropped 0; count of bases not matched to a gene: 6. In germline, CDR1 is SEHNR, CDR2 FQNEAQ (reference sequence). CDR3 sequence reads: CASSLEGGSLSGNTIYF. In nucleotides, the CDR3 is TGTGCCAGCAGCTTAGAAGGGGGCAGCCTCTCTGGAAACACCATATATTTT.

The V and J genes are TRBV3-1 (or the pseudogene TRBV3-2) and TRBJ2-1; 8 bases align to TRBD1. Germline-derived CDR1 and CDR2 are LGHDT and YNNKEL (reference sequence). CDR3 length: 15 amino acids. Trimming at V came to 1 base and at J to 8 bases, leaving 7 bases not matched to a gene. The CDR3 DNA reads as TGTGCCAGCAGCCAAGTACAGGGGGTATTCGATGAGCAGTTCTTC. Protein: CASSQVQGVFDEQFF.

The V gene is TRBV2, the J gene TRBJ1-4; possible D gene TRBD1, 5 bases. The ends were cut back, 8 bases at V and 7 bases at J, with 17 bases in the middle. Germline CDR1 and CDR2: SNHLY and FYNNEI. The CDR3 has 14 residues. The CDR3 bases are TGTGCCAGCCTGCGGGACTCGCGGGCTGAAAAACTGTTTTTT. This codes for CASLRDSRAEKLFF. Using reference TRBV2 and TRBJ1-4 for the parts outside the CDR3, the full variable domain is EPEVTQTPSHQVTQMGQEVILRCVPISNHLYFYWYRQILGQKVEFLVSFYNNEISEKSEIFDDQFSVERPDGSNFTLKIRSTKLEDSAMYFCASLRDSRAEKLFFGSGTQLSVL.

This clone has just one count. The chain recombines TRBV5-1 with TRBJ1-1, with 10 bases matching TRBD1. With V trimmed by 0 bases and J by 3 bases, 11 bases remained unmatched. The CDR3 is 18 residues long. CDR1 SGHRS and CDR2 YFSETQ come from the germline V gene. CDR3 protein: CASSLGDRGSIRDTEAFF. DNA for the CDR3: TGCGCCAGCAGCTTGGGGGACAGGGGTTCTATTAGGGACACTGAAGCTTTCTTT.

This clone was observed a few times. V is TRBV28 and J is TRBJ1-6; TRBD1 is a possible D gene (6 bases). Trimming pared 7 bases from V and 7 bases from J, leaving 11 bases between. Germline CDR1 is MDHEN and CDR2 is SYDVKM. This CDR3 comprises 13 residues. The CDR3, as DNA: TGTGCCAGCAATAACAGGGAGAATTCACCCCTCCACTTT. Its protein is CASNNRENSPLHF.

The V and J genes are TRBV4-2 and TRBJ2-1, with a weak D call TRBD2 (6 bases). CDR3 length: 15 residues. The V gene's germline CDR1 is LGHNA and CDR2 YNFKEQ. Trimming removed 1 base at V and 7 bases at J, with 14 bases between. CDR3 nucleotide sequence: TGTGCCAGCAGCCAAGCTCCAGCGGGTCTGAATGAGCAGTTCTTC. Protein sequence: CASSQAPAGLNEQFF.

The chain is built from TRBV9 and TRBJ2-1; 10 bases align to TRBD2. This CDR3 spans 15 amino acids. The germline V gene encodes CDR1 SGDLS and CDR2 YYNGEE. With 4 bases clipped from V and 5 bases from J, the junction kept 6 bases outside the gene matches. CDR3 protein: CASSPWTSGNNEQFF. Written as DNA, the CDR3 is TGTGCCAGCAGCCCTTGGACTAGCGGAAACAATGAGCAGTTCTTC.

The chain is built from TRBV5-4 and TRBJ2-7; TRBD2 might be the D (6 bases). Germline V gene data show CDR1 as SGHNT and CDR2 as YYREEE (reference sequence). CDR3 length: 15 amino acids. Deletions cut 0 bases from V and 0 bases from J, with 10 bases between. The CDR3 DNA sequence: TGTGCCAGCAGCTTGGGGGGGGTTACCTCCTACGAGCAGTACTTC. Protein: CASSLGGVTSYEQYF.

V gene TRBV7-9 combines with J gene TRBJ1-1; D unresolved. The germline V gene has CDR1 SEHNR and CDR2 FQNEAQ (reference sequence). The CDR3 runs to 14 residues. Between the trimmed V and J ends, which lost 4 bases and 0 bases, there was a span of 9 bases. CDR3 nucleotides: TGTGCCAGCAGCTCCGGGATTATGAACACTGAAGCTTTCTTT. Its protein is CASSSGIMNTEAFF.

The CDR3 loop reads CASRLGLASYEQYF. DNA of the CDR3: TGCGCCAGCAGACTGGGACTAGCCTCCTACGAGCAGTACTTC. The chain couples TRBV5-1 to TRBJ2-7; 9 nucleotides agree with TRBD2. Trimming at V came to 5 bases and at J to 0 bases, leaving 3 bases not matched to a gene. Germline CDR1 is SGHRS and CDR2 is YFSETQ. CDR3 size: 14 residues.

There are a few counts of this clone. The J gene is TRBJ1-4, the V gene TRBV15, with a tentative D call TRBD1 (5 bases). Germline loops: CDR1 LNHNV, CDR2 YYDKDF (reference sequence). CDR3 length equals 17 residues. Trimming took off 1 base at V and 4 bases at J, with 16 bases between the two ends. In nucleotides, the CDR3 is TGTGCCACCAGCAGAGGGCGACCAGCCGGGGGTAATGAAAAACTGTTTTTT. This translates into CATSRGRPAGGNEKLFF. The whole variable domain, filled in from reference TRBV15 and TRBJ1-4, reads DAMVIQNPRYQVTQFGKPVTLSCSQTLNHNVMYWYQQKSSQAPKLLFHYYDKDFNNEADTPDNFQSRRPNTSFCFLDIRSPGLGDTAMYLCATSRGRPAGGNEKLFFGSGTQLSVL.

The chain employs TRBV27 and TRBJ1-2; 8 bases are a match to TRBD1. Germline V gene data show CDR1 as MNHEY and CDR2 as SMNVEV (reference sequence). The CDR3 has 15 amino acids. Trimming cost V 4 bases and J 7 bases; bases outside gene matches: 11. CDR3 sequence: CASSSHGQGIVGYTF. The DNA of the CDR3 is TGTGCCAGCAGTTCCCATGGACAGGGTATTGTTGGCTACACCTTC.

This chain links TRBV18 with TRBJ2-3, with D perhaps matching TRBD1 (6 bases). Between the trimmed V and J ends, which lost 2 bases and 1 base, there was a span of 19 bases. The V gene's germline CDR1 is KGHSH and CDR2 LQKENI. The CDR3 consists of 18 residues. The CDR3 sequence is CASSPIGTGLVGTDTQYF. The DNA for the CDR3 is TGTGCCAGCTCACCAATCGGCACAGGGTTAGTTGGCACAGATACGCAGTATTTT.

This sequence joins TRBV30 and TRBJ1-4; TRBD1 agrees at 10 bases. This CDR3 is built from 14 residues. Unmatched junction bases numbered 10, after V lost 5 bases and J lost 10 bases. Germline CDR1 and CDR2: GTSNPN and SVGIG (reference sequence). This CDR3 is CAWGLGQGIGKLFF. The DNA for the CDR3 is TGTGCCTGGGGCTTGGGACAGGGGATCGGAAAACTGTTTTTT.

The chain recombines TRBV5-1 with TRBJ2-7; unclear D gene. Trimming removed 4 bases from V and 6 bases from J, with 8 bases in between. The V gene's germline CDR1 is SGHRS and CDR2 YFSETQ. This CDR3 contains 11 residues. The DNA of the CDR3 is TGCGCCAGCAGCCTTGGGCCCGAGCAGTACTTC. Translation: CASSLGPEQYF.

The chain employs TRBV9 and TRBJ2-1; TRBD1 might be the D (6 bases). The length of the CDR3 is 17 residues. Germline assignment: CDR1 SGDLS and CDR2 YYNGEE. The V end was cut by 1 base, the J end by 0 bases, with 14 bases between. CDR3 in amino acids: CASSVTAVRGSYNEQFF. The CDR3 nucleotides are TGTGCCAGCAGCGTAACGGCGGTCAGGGGCTCCTACAATGAGCAGTTCTTC.

The V gene is TRBV12-3 or TRBV12-4, the J gene TRBJ1-1; the D is unclear. The CDR3 is 13 amino acids. V was clipped by 5 bases and J by 2 bases, with 9 bases between them. CDR3 bases: TGTGCCAGCAGTCAACTCCAAAACACTGAAGCTTTCTTT. This codes for CASSQLQNTEAFF.

The chain recombines TRBV29-1 with TRBJ1-3; D gene unclear. Trimming left V 8 bases short and J 4 bases short, with 12 bases between. This CDR3 is 12 amino acids long. Germline V gives CDR1 SQVTM, CDR2 ANQGSEA. The CDR3 DNA reads as TGCAGCATAACCGGACTCGGAAACACCATATATTTT. Its translation: CSITGLGNTIYF.

This CDR3 is CASSESSYGYTF. CDR3 bases: TGTGCCAGCAGTGAATCCAGTTATGGCTACACCTTC. The chain is built from TRBV25-1 and TRBJ1-2; D is unresolved. Germline V lookup: CDR1 MGHDK, CDR2 SYGVNS. This CDR3 is 12 amino acids long. Trimming shortened V by 1 base and J by 5 bases, and 5 bases separated the two germline ends.

The chain uses TRBV6-6 and TRBJ2-7, with 9 positions matching TRBD2. The CDR3 totals 14 residues. J lost 0 bases, V lost 6 bases, and 3 bases had no gene match. Germline-derived CDR1 and CDR2 are MNHNY and SVGAGI (reference sequence). CDR3 bases: TGTGCCAGCAGGCCTAGCGGGAACTCCTACGAGCAGTACTTC. Its translation is CASRPSGNSYEQYF.

CDR3 sequence (DNA): TGCGCCAGCAGCCAACCGGACAGGGGAGGTGGCTACACCTTC. Protein: CASSQPDRGGGYTF. The J gene is TRBJ1-2, the V gene TRBV4-1; 9 bases fit TRBD1. Germline CDR1 reads MGHRA; CDR2 reads YSYEKL. The CDR3 loop spans 14 amino acids. V gave up 2 bases and J gave up 7 bases; unmatched junction bases: 5.

The chain is built from TRBV5-1 and TRBJ1-1; tentative D call: TRBD1 (5 bases). Trimming shortened V by 6 bases and J by 1 base, and 16 bases separated the two germline ends. CDR3 length: 15 amino acids. Germline CDR1 is SGHRS and CDR2 is YFSETQ. The DNA for the CDR3 is TGCGCCAGCACCCTTACTCCAGGGCCGAACACTGAAGCTTTCTTT. It translates to CASTLTPGPNTEAFF.

V and J are TRBV5-1 and TRBJ2-3; a possible D gene is TRBD2 (7 bases). V was shortened by 3 bases and J by 6 bases, with 32 bases between the two germline ends. This CDR3 is 20 amino acids long. Per the germline V gene, CDR1 is SGHRS and CDR2 is YFSETQ. In DNA, the CDR3 is TGCGCCAGCAGCTCGGAAGCCTTCTGGGGGGGCAAGGGCCCGACCGATACGCAGTATTTT. This sequence encodes CASSSEAFWGGKGPTDTQYF.

This clone is a singleton in its sample. The rearrangement links TRBV19 to TRBJ2-6, with TRBD1 as a possible D gene (5 bases). The germline V gene encodes CDR1 LNHDA and CDR2 SQIVND (reference sequence). Trimming cost V 7 bases and J 0 bases, with 10 bases left between them. The CDR3 totals 15 residues. The CDR3 coding sequence is TGTGCCAGTAAAGACAGATTCTCTGGGGCCAACGTCCTGACTTTC. This translates into CASKDRFSGANVLTF.

This chain links TRBV6-5 with TRBJ1-2; 10 nucleotides line up with TRBD1. CDR1 and CDR2 (germline): MNHEY, SVGAGI. Trimming at V came to 5 bases and at J to 6 bases, leaving 9 bases not matched to a gene. The CDR3 spans 15 residues. The DNA of the CDR3 is TGTGCCAGCAGTATTTTTGGGACAGGGGTCAATGGCTACACCTTC. This gives the protein CASSIFGTGVNGYTF.

CDR3 sequence reads: CASRDRGPVLPEKLFF. The CDR3 coding sequence is TGTGCCAGCAGGGACAGGGGGCCGGTCCTCCCTGAAAAACTGTTTTTT. This chain uses TRBV2 with TRBJ1-4, with 11 bases identical to TRBD1. The CDR3 consists of 16 residues. The germline V gene has CDR1 SNHLY and CDR2 FYNNEI. J was trimmed by 7 bases and V by 6 bases; bases with no gene match: 10.

DNA for the CDR3: TGTGCCAGCAGCTTAGTGGGACTAGATCTTAGTAAGCAGTACTTC. Protein sequence: CASSLVGLDLSKQYF. The rearrangement joins TRBV7-9 to TRBJ2-7; 8 bases match TRBD2. J gave up 8 bases and V 1 base, and 10 bases lay outside the gene matches. The CDR3 has 15 residues. Germline V gene data show CDR1 as SEHNR and CDR2 as FQNEAQ (reference sequence).

This chain connects TRBV6-9 to TRBJ1-1; 8 bases align to TRBD1. This CDR3 has 16 residues. Germline assignment: CDR1 MNHGY and CDR2 SVAAGI. J gave up 12 bases and V 5 bases, and 20 bases lay outside the gene matches. The CDR3 reads CASSNFLHTQGAVTFF. CDR3 bases: TGTGCCAGCAGTAACTTCCTTCACACTCAGGGGGCAGTGACTTTCTTT.

This chain links TRBV6-4 with TRBJ2-5; possibly TRBD2 for D (6 bases). The germline V gene has CDR1 MRHNA and CDR2 SNTAGT. V was cut by 6 bases and J by 1 base, with 9 bases left in between. The CDR3 contains 13 residues. CDR3 sequence reads: CASSWGVQETQYF. The CDR3 DNA reads as TGTGCCAGCAGCTGGGGGGTCCAAGAGACCCAGTACTTC.

J is TRBJ2-1 and V is TRBV19, with TRBD2 matching 10 bases. Losses at the gene ends were 5 bases for V and 8 bases for J; bases not matched to a gene: 9. Germline assignment: CDR1 LNHDA and CDR2 SQIVND (reference sequence). The CDR3 runs to 15 residues. This chain's CDR3 is CASSGAGGPGYEQFF. In DNA, the CDR3 is TGTGCCAGTAGTGGAGCGGGAGGGCCAGGTTATGAGCAGTTCTTC.